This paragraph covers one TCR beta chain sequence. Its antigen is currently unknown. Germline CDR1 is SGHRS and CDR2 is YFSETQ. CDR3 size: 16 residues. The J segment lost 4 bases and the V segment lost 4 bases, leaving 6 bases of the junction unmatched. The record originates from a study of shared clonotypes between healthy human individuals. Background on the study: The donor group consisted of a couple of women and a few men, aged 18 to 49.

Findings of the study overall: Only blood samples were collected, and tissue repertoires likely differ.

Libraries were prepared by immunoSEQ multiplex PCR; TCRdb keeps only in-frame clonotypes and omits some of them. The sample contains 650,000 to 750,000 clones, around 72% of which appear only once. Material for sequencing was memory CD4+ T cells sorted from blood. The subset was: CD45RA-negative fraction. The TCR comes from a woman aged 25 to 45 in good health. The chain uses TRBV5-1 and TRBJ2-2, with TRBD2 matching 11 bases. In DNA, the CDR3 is TGCGCCAGCAGCCCACTAGCGGGAGCCTCCACCGGGGAGCTGTTTTTT. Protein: CASSPLAGASTGELFF.